This TCR beta chain is from a study of cytomegalovirus exposure and HLA in healthy donors. With respect to this clone: Its specificity is unknown.

Study-wide results and limits: The study labeled 164 TCR beta chains cytomegalovirus-associated.

Repertoires were generated with immunoSEQ multiplex PCR, while TCRdb's copy carries only in-frame clones and drops some. Among roughly 150,000 clones listed, around 80% were seen once. The CDR3 has 15 amino acids. Trimming removed 8 bases from V and 3 bases from J, with 18 bases in between. Germline CDR1 reads SNHLY; CDR2 reads FYNNEI. The receptor was derived from a man aged 25-45 years in good health and CMV-seropositive. Sequences were obtained from PBMCs. The chain recombines TRBV2 with TRBJ2-3; D is perhaps TRBD1 (6 bases). The CDR3 spells CASCNSSRGTDTQYF. CDR3 DNA: TGTGCCAGCTGTAACTCATCAAGGGGGACAGATACGCAGTATTTT.